The clone carrying this T cell receptor beta chain has just one count. This sample is drawn from a study of blood T cell repertoires in COVID-19. Study-wide context: There were acute and convalescent COVID-19 samples, and they came from the United States, Italy and Spain. In each case, the material was cDNA or gDNA derived from T cells, B-cell-depleted T cells, or PBMCs.

In the original workflow: Researchers report that nucleated cell counts were estimated from reference gene primer amplification. Clones were read by immunoSEQ multiplex PCR, and TCRdb kept only the in-frame ones, dropping some. D and trimming were read from the DNA, whereas the V and J calls and clone size are those reported in that table. The table lists some 180,000 clones, 75% to 90% of them singletons, with roughly 8% in the top ten. With 2 bases removed from V and 4 bases from J, the gap between germline ends came to 6 bases. The CDR3 is 13 residues long. The TCR comes from an older woman with acute or convalescent COVID-19. Material: peripheral blood. The rearrangement links TRBV12-3 or TRBV12-4 to TRBJ2-1; unclear D gene. CDR3 sequence (DNA): TGTGCCAGCAGTTTAATTAGTTACAATGAGCAGTTCTTC. This gives the protein CASSLISYNEQFF.